This TCR beta chain was sequenced during a study of tumor-infiltrating lymphocytes in primary liver carcinoma. Whole-study context: Tumors, staged T1-T3 N0M0, spanned about 4 to 10 cm. Broader study findings: About 7.5-25% of top clones, no more, were shared by all five regions. Tumor samples exhibited a significantly greater top-250-clone fraction than blood samples (p = 0.039).

Germline-derived CDR1 and CDR2 are SGHRS and YFSETQ. The CDR3 extends over 16 amino acids. The roughly 17-31 mg bulk tissue piece was not sorted before simultaneous RNA and DNA extraction. HBV chronically infected the treatment-naive patients. The authors made TCR beta cDNA from 450 to 600 ng total RNA with a constant-region primer. Generation of the TCR beta libraries relied on three nested multiplex PCR rounds using slightly modified ARM-PCR. A C-beta reverse primer was combined with TRBV1-TRBV30 forward primers in the first two PCR rounds, and each round had approximately 9 cycles. TCRdb recomputed calls from the multiplex PCR reads with MiXCR, one row per CDR3 protein. The sample holds 25,000 to 30,000 distinct CDR3 sequences; around 78% are singletons and the top ten take 40% to 55%. Comment on this clonotype: Its specificity is unknown. The junction departs from the called germline gene at one end, perhaps through a read error.

The source of this sequence is a man in his forties or fifties with primary liver carcinoma and hepatitis B virus infection. The chain uses TRBV5-1 and TRBJ2-3; D may be TRBD1 or TRBD2 (5 bases each). The sequenced sample consisted of liver tumor tissue from sampling region 3. Subset indicated: tumor region T3, left-lateral pole. CDR3 sequence: CASGLGVGDWGDAQYF. In DNA form, the CDR3 reads TGCGCCAGCGGCTTGGGAGTGGGGGATTGGGGAGATGCGCAGTATTTT.